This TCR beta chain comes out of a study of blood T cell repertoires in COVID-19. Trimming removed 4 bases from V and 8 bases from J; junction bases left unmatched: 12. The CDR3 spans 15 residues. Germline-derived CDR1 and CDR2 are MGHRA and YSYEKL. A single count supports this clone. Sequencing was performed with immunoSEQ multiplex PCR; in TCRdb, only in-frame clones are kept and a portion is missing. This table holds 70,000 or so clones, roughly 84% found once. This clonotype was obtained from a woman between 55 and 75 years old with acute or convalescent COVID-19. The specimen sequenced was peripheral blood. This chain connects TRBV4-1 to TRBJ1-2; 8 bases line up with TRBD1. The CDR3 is CASSLSIQGARGYTF. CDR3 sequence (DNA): TGCGCCAGCAGCCTGTCTATCCAGGGGGCGCGGGGCTACACCTTC.